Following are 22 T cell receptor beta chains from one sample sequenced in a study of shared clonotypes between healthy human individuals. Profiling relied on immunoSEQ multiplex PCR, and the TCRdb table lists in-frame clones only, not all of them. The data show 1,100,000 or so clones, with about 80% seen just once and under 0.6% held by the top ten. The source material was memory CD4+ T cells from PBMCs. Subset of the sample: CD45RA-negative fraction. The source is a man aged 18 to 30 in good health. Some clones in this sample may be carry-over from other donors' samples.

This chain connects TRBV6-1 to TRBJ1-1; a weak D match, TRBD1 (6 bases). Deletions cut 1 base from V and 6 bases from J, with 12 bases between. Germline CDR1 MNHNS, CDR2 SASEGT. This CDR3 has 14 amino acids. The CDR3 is CASSEVGQSAEAFF. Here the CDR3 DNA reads TGTGCCAGCAGTGAAGTCGGACAGAGCGCTGAAGCTTTCTTT.

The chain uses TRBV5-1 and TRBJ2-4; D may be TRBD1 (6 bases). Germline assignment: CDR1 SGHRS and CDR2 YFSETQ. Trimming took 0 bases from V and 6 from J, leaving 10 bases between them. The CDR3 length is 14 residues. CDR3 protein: CASSLEGHGNIQYF. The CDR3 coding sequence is TGCGCCAGCAGCTTGGAGGGACACGGAAACATTCAGTACTTC.

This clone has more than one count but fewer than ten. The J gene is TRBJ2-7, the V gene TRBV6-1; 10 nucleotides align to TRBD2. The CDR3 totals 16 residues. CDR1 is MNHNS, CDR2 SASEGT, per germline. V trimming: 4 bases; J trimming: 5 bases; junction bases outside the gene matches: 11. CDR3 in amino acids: CASSGGLAVIMNEQYF. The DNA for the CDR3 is TGTGCCAGCAGTGGAGGACTAGCGGTGATTATGAACGAGCAGTACTTC.

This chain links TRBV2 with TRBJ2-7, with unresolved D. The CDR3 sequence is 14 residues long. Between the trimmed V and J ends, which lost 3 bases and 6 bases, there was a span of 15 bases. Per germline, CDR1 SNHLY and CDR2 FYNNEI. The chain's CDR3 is CASSEARLVVEQYF. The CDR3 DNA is TGTGCCAGCAGTGAGGCTAGATTGGTCGTCGAGCAGTACTTC. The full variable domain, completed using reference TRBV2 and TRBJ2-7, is EPEVTQTPSHQVTQMGQEVILRCVPISNHLYFYWYRQILGQKVEFLVSFYNNEISEKSEIFDDQFSVERPDGSNFTLKIRSTKLEDSAMYFCASSEARLVVEQYFGPGTRLTVT.

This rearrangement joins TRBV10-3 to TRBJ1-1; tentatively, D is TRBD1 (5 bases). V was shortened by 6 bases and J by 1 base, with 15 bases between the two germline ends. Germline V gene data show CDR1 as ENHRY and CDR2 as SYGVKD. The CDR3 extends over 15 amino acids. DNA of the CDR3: TGTGCCATCAGGGGGACGTTAGTGGGGAACACTGAAGCTTTCTTT. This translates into CAIRGTLVGNTEAFF.

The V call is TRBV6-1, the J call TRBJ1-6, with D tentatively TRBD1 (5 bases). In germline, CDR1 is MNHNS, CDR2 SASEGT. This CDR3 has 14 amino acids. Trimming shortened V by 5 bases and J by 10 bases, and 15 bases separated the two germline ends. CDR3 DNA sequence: TGTGCCAGCAGTTGGGACGGATTGAACTCACCCCTCCACTTT. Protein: CASSWDGLNSPLHF.

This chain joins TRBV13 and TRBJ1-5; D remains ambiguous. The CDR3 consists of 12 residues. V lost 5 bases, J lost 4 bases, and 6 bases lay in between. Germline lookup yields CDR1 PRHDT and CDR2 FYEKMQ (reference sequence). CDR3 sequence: CASSANNQPQHF. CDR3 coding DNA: TGTGCCAGCAGCGCCAATAATCAGCCCCAGCATTTT.

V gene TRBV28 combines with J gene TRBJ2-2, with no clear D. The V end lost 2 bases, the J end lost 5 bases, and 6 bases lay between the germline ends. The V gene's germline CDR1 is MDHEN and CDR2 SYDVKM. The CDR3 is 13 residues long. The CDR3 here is CASSLPATGELFF. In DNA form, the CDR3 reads TGTGCCAGCAGTTTACCTGCGACCGGGGAGCTGTTTTTT. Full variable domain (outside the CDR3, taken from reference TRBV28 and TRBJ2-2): DVKVTQSSRYLVKRTGEKVFLECVQDMDHENMFWYRQDPGLGLRLIYFSYDVKMKEKGDIPEGYSVSREKKERFSLILESASTNQTSMYLCASSLPATGELFFGEGSRLTVL.

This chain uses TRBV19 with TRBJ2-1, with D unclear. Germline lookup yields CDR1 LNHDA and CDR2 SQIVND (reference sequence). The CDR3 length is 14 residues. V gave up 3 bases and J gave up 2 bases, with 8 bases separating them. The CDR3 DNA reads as TGTGCCAGTAGTATGCCACAGACCTACAATGAGCAGTTCTTC. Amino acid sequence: CASSMPQTYNEQFF.

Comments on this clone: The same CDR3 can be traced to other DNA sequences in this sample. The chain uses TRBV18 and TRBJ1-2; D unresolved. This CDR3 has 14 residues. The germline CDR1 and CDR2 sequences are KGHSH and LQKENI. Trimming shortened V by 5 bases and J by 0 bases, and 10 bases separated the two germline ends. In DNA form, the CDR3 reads TGTGCCAGCTCATTAGGTCAAGCTAACTATGGCTACACCTTC. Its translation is CASSLGQANYGYTF.

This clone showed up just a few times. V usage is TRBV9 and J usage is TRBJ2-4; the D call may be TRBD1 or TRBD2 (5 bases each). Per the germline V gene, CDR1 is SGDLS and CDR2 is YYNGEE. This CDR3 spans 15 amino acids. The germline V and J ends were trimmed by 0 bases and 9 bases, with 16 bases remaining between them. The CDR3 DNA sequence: TGTGCCAGCAGCGTAGAAGCAGGGAGCGTCAGCATTCAGTACTTC. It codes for CASSVEAGSVSIQYF.

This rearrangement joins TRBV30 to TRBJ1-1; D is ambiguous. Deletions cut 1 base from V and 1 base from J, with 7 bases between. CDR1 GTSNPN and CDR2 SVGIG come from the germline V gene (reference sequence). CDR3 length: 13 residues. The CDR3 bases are TGTGCCTGGAGTGCTGAGACGAACACTGAAGCTTTCTTT. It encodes CAWSAETNTEAFF.

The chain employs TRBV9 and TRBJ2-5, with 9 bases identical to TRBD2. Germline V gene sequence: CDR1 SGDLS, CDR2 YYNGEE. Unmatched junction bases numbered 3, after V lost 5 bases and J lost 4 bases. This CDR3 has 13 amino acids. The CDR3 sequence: CASSRTSAETQYF. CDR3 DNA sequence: TGTGCCAGCAGTAGGACTAGCGCAGAGACCCAGTACTTC.

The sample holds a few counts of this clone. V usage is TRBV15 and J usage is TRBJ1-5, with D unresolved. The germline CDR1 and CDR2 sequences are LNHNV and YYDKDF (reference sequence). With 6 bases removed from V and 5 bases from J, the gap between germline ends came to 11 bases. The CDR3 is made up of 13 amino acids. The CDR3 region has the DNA TGTGCCACCAGTCGGCAGAGAGATCAGCCCCAGCATTTT. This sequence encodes CATSRQRDQPQHF.

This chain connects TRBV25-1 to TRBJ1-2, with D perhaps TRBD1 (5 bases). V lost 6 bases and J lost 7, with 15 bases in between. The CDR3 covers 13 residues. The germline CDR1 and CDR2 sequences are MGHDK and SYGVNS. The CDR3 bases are TGTGCCAGCAGGGCCAACGACAGAGGTGGCTACACCTTC. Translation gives CASRANDRGGYTF.

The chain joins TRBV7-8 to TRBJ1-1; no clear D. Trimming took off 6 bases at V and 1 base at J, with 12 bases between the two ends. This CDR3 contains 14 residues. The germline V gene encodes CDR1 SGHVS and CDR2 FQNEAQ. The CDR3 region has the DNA TGTGCCAGCAGTCAGGACGGTTCGAACACTGAAGCTTTCTTT. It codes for CASSQDGSNTEAFF. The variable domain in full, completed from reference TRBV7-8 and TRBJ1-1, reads GAGVSQSPRYKVAKRGQDVALRCDPISGHVSLFWYQQALGQGPEFLTYFQNEAQLDKSGLPSDRFFAERPEGSVSTLKIQRTQQEDSAVYLCASSQDGSNTEAFFGQGTRLTVV.

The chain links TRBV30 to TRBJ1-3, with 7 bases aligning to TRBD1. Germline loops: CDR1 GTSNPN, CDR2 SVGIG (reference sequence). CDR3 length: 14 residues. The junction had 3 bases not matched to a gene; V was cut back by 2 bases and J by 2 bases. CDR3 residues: CAWSQTGAGNTIYF. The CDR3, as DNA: TGTGCCTGGAGTCAAACAGGGGCTGGAAACACCATATATTTT.

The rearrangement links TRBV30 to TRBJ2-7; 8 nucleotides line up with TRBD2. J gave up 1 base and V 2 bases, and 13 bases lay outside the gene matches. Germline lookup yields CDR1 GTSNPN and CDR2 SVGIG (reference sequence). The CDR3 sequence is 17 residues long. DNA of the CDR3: TGTGCCTGGAGTACTCTATGGGGGCTAGCGGGTTCCTACGAGCAGTACTTC. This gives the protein CAWSTLWGLAGSYEQYF. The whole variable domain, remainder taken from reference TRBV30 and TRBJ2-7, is SQTIHQWPATLVQPVGSPLSLECTVEGTSNPNLYWYRQAAGRGLQLLFYSVGIGQISSEVPQNLSASRPQDRQFILSSKKLLLSDSGFYLCAWSTLWGLAGSYEQYFGPGTRLTVT.

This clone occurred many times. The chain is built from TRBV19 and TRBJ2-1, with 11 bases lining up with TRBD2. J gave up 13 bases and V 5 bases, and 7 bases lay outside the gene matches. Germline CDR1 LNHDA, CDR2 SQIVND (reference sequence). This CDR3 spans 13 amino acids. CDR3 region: CASSPLAGGPQFF. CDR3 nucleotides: TGTGCCAGTAGTCCCTTAGCGGGAGGGCCCCAGTTCTTC.

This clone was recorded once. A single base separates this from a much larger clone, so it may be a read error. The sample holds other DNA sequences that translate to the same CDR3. The CDR3 spells CASSLDRDRGTGELFF. The CDR3, as DNA: TGTGCCAGCAGCTTAGACCGGGACAGGGGAACCGGGGAGCTGTTCTTT. V usage is TRBV7-8 and J usage is TRBJ2-2; 10 nucleotides match TRBD1. The CDR3 loop spans 16 amino acids. Germline values: CDR1 SGHVS, CDR2 FQNEAQ.

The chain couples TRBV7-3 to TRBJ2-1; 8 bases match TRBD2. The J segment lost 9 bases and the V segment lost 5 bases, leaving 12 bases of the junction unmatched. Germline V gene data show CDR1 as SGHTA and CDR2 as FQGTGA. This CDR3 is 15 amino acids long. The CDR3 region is CASSRGGASGLEQFF. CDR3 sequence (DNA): TGTGCCAGCAGCCGAGGGGGGGCTAGCGGGCTTGAGCAGTTCTTC.

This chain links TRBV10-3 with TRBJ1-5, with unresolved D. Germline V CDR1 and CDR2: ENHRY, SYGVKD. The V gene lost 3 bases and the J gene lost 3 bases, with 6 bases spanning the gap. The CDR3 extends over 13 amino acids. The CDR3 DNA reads TGTGCCATCAGTGACAGTTTCAATCAGCCCCAGCATTTT. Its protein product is CAISDSFNQPQHF.